A single sample gave rise to the 26 T cell receptor beta chains below, sequenced in a study of blood T cell repertoires in COVID-19. TCRdb keeps only in-frame clones here, not all; method: immunoSEQ multiplex PCR. The table has 250,000 to 300,000 clones, roughly nine tenths seen once; the top ten hold less than 0.95%. Sequencing input: peripheral blood. The receptors derive from a woman aged 40 to 50 who had recovered from COVID-19.

The chain joins TRBV7-9 to TRBJ2-2; D assignment may be TRBD1 or TRBD2 (6 bases each). Germline CDR1 SEHNR, CDR2 FQNEAQ (reference sequence). This CDR3 is 15 amino acids long. Trimming stripped 8 bases from V and 4 bases from J, with 17 bases between. CDR3 sequence: CASSKGDSLTGELFF. The CDR3 nucleotides read TGTGCCAGCTCCAAGGGGGACTCACTCACCGGGGAGCTGTTTTTT.

V gene TRBV18 combines with J gene TRBJ1-6; unclear D gene. Trimming took off 3 bases at V and 8 bases at J, with 17 bases between the two ends. Germline values: CDR1 KGHSH, CDR2 LQKENI. The CDR3 runs to 16 residues. In nucleotides, the CDR3 is TGTGCCAGCTCACCCCAAACCTCCCATCGGGATTCACCCCTCCACTTT. This encodes CASSPQTSHRDSPLHF.

The V call is TRBV19, the J call TRBJ1-4, with D perhaps matching TRBD1 (6 bases). Trimming stripped 6 bases from V and 13 bases from J, with 24 bases between. This CDR3 has 15 residues. Germline assignment: CDR1 LNHDA and CDR2 SQIVND (reference sequence). The CDR3 loop reads CASSLGTLLVSGLFF. CDR3 coding DNA: TGTGCCAGTAGCCTAGGGACACTGCTTGTTTCCGGACTGTTTTTT.

This chain connects TRBV4-1 to TRBJ2-3, with TRBD2 matching 13 bases. This CDR3 contains 16 residues. V trimming: 3 bases; J trimming: 6 bases; junction bases outside the gene matches: 6. Germline lookup yields CDR1 MGHRA and CDR2 YSYEKL. In DNA form, the CDR3 reads TGCGCCAGCAGCCAGACTAGCGGGAGGTACGGTGATACGCAGTATTTT. Its translation is CASSQTSGRYGDTQYF.

The chain joins TRBV7-2 to TRBJ2-1, with D perhaps matching TRBD1 (6 bases). This CDR3 region has 13 residues. With 4 bases removed from V and 5 bases from J, the gap between germline ends came to 9 bases. Germline values: CDR1 SGHTA, CDR2 FQGNSA. The CDR3 DNA follows: TGTGCCAGCAGCTACAACAGGGACAATGAGCAGTTCTTC. Amino acid sequence: CASSYNRDNEQFF.

This chain joins TRBV6-5 and TRBJ1-1, with D hard to call. Deletions cut 8 bases from V and 5 bases from J, with 12 bases between. The V gene's germline CDR1 is MNHEY and CDR2 SVGAGI. The CDR3 runs 12 residues. The CDR3 DNA reads TGTGCCAGCCATAGGACGGGGACTGAAGCTTTCTTT. Translation: CASHRTGTEAFF.

The chain couples TRBV12-3 or TRBV12-4 to TRBJ2-7; D is ambiguous. The CDR3 loop spans 12 amino acids. Trimming stripped 8 bases from V and 1 base from J, with 9 bases between. CDR3 in amino acids: CASGHSSYEQYF. Written as DNA, the CDR3 is TGTGCCAGCGGCCACAGTTCCTACGAGCAGTACTTC.

This clone was observed once. This chain uses TRBV11-2 with TRBJ2-3; D might be TRBD1 (6 bases). The germline V and J ends were trimmed by 7 bases and 8 bases, with 13 bases remaining between them. The CDR3 is made up of 12 amino acids. Germline CDR1 is SGHAT and CDR2 is FQNNGV. The CDR3 DNA follows: TGTGCCAGCACCTCTCAAGGGGGTACGCAGTATTTT. Translation gives CASTSQGGTQYF.

The rearrangement links TRBV3-1 (or the pseudogene TRBV3-2) to TRBJ2-7, with TRBD2 matching 8 bases. The CDR3 consists of 15 residues. V was pared by 3 bases and J by 3 bases, with 7 bases of the junction left unmatched. Germline V lookup: CDR1 LGHDT, CDR2 YNNKEL (reference sequence). CDR3 sequence (DNA): TGTGCCAGCAGCCAGGCCAACGGGAGGGGCTACGAGCAGTACTTC. It codes for CASSQANGRGYEQYF.

V gene TRBV2 combines with J gene TRBJ2-1; 8 bases are shared with TRBD2. Germline V gene sequence: CDR1 SNHLY, CDR2 FYNNEI. The junction had 6 bases not matched to a gene; V was cut back by 5 bases and J by 0 bases. The CDR3 has 16 amino acids. CDR3 coding DNA: TGTGCCAGCAGTCTAGCGGGCTTGATCTCCTACAATGAGCAGTTCTTC. Amino acids: CASSLAGLISYNEQFF.

The genes are TRBV18 and TRBJ1-2; the match to TRBD1 covers 8 bases. The length of the CDR3 is 14 residues. With 2 bases clipped from V and 7 bases from J, the junction kept 6 bases outside the gene matches. Germline CDR1 and CDR2: KGHSH and LQKENI. The CDR3 spells CASSPSQGAPGYTF. The DNA for the CDR3 is TGTGCCAGCTCACCATCCCAGGGGGCTCCTGGCTACACCTTC.

This chain joins TRBV30 and TRBJ2-3, with D maybe TRBD2 (5 bases). Germline loops: CDR1 GTSNPN, CDR2 SVGIG (reference sequence). CDR3 length: 14 residues. Between the trimmed V and J ends, which lost 1 base and 3 bases, there was a span of 11 bases. This CDR3 reads CAWSGSGGTDTQYF. The CDR3 coding sequence is TGTGCCTGGAGTGGGAGCGGCGGAACAGATACGCAGTATTTT.

This clone has only one observation. The chain couples TRBV27 to TRBJ2-2, with 8 bases aligning to TRBD1. V lost 8 bases, J lost 6 bases, and 14 bases stayed unmatched. The CDR3 is 16 amino acids. Per the germline V gene, CDR1 is MNHEY and CDR2 is SMNVEV (reference sequence). The DNA for the CDR3 is TGTGCCAGCGGACAGTTCGTGGGCAGGGGGCCCGGGGAGCTGTTTTTT. Its translation: CASGQFVGRGPGELFF.

For the CDR3, the DNA is TGTGCCAGCAGTGGTCCCCGGGAAAGTGTCGATGGCTACACCTTC. Its protein is CASSGPRESVDGYTF. This sequence joins TRBV2 and TRBJ1-2; D gene ambiguous. Germline V gives CDR1 SNHLY, CDR2 FYNNEI. V was shortened by 4 bases and J by 6 bases, with 18 bases between the two germline ends. The CDR3 runs 15 residues.

This rearrangement joins TRBV5-1 to TRBJ2-1; 12 positions match TRBD2. CDR1 is SGHRS and CDR2 is YFSETQ in the germline V gene. Germline trimming cut 0 bases from V and 6 bases from J; bases unmatched to any gene: 13. The CDR3 runs 19 residues. CDR3 bases: TGCGCCAGCAGCTTGGTTGCCACTACTAGCGGGAGGAGTTGCAATGAGCAGTTCTTC. Protein product: CASSLVATTSGRSCNEQFF.

The chain joins TRBV9 to TRBJ1-2; D remains ambiguous. Germline CDR1 SGDLS, CDR2 YYNGEE. This CDR3 is built from 14 residues. V lost 0 bases, J lost 3 bases, and 9 bases lay in between. The CDR3 protein is CASSVEQSDYGYTF. CDR3 nucleotides: TGTGCCAGCAGCGTAGAACAGTCAGACTATGGCTACACCTTC.

The V and J genes are TRBV27 and TRBJ2-7; 7 bases are a match to TRBD2. This CDR3 has 14 amino acids. After removal of 3 bases from V and 0 bases from J, the junction contained 2 bases not matched to a gene. Germline V gene data show CDR1 as MNHEY and CDR2 as SMNVEV (reference sequence). In DNA form, the CDR3 reads TGTGCCAGCAGTTTCGGGACTACCTCCTACGAGCAGTACTTC. It yields the protein CASSFGTTSYEQYF.

This rearrangement joins TRBV23-1 to TRBJ2-7; TRBD2 matches at 9 bases. TRBV23-1 is labeled an ORF, and its function is uncertain. V lost 2 bases and J lost 2; bases outside the gene matches: 7. This CDR3 is built from 16 residues. The CDR3 reads CASSQPGASGAYEQYF. Here the CDR3 DNA reads TGCGCCAGCAGTCAACCCGGGGCTAGCGGGGCCTACGAGCAGTACTTC.

Details on this clone: Other DNA sequences from this sample encode an identical CDR3 as well. This chain uses TRBV5-1 with TRBJ2-7; tentative D call: TRBD1 (6 bases). The CDR3 loop spans 12 amino acids. Trimming took 3 bases from V and 3 from J, leaving 7 bases between them. Germline-derived CDR1 and CDR2 are SGHRS and YFSETQ. The CDR3 loop is CASSSQGYEQYF. Here the CDR3 DNA reads TGCGCCAGCAGCTCACAGGGCTACGAGCAGTACTTC.

This sequence joins TRBV5-4 and TRBJ1-1, with 9 bases aligning to TRBD1. V lost 0 bases to trimming and J lost 5 bases; unmatched junction nucleotides: 5. Germline CDR1 SGHNT, CDR2 YYREEE (reference sequence). The CDR3 spans 15 residues. The CDR3 DNA is TGTGCCAGCAGCTTGGACAGGGGGCGCGGTACTGAAGCTTTCTTT. Translated, it gives CASSLDRGRGTEAFF.

Comments on this clone: The sample holds other DNA sequences that translate to the same CDR3. This chain connects TRBV9 to TRBJ1-1, with D hard to call. The CDR3 sequence is 12 residues long. Trimming shortened V by 0 bases and J by 3 bases, and 3 bases separated the two germline ends. CDR1 is SGDLS, CDR2 YYNGEE, per germline. The CDR3 DNA sequence: TGTGCCAGCAGCGTAGCGGACACTGAAGCTTTCTTT. Encoded protein: CASSVADTEAFF.

The V gene is TRBV5-5, the J gene TRBJ2-3, with 7 bases that match TRBD2. There are 16 residues in the CDR3. V shed 0 bases and J 5 bases; nucleotides not matched to a gene: 9. Germline CDR1 and CDR2: SGHKS and YYEKEE (reference sequence). CDR3 residues: CASSLGMGGTQDTQYF. As DNA, the CDR3 is TGTGCCAGCAGCTTGGGGATGGGAGGGACCCAAGATACGCAGTATTTT.

The J gene is TRBJ2-2, the V gene TRBV6-6, with D tentatively TRBD2 (5 bases). The germline V gene has CDR1 MNHNY and CDR2 SVGAGI (reference sequence). The CDR3 is made up of 15 amino acids. Trimming stripped 0 bases from V and 1 base from J, with 6 bases between. The CDR3 sequence: CASSYSGENTGELFF. For the CDR3, the DNA is TGTGCCAGCAGTTACTCCGGGGAGAACACCGGGGAGCTGTTTTTT.

This chain links TRBV9 with TRBJ2-1; no clear D gene. Germline V gene data show CDR1 as SGDLS and CDR2 as YYNGEE. This CDR3 has 17 residues. The V gene lost 2 bases and the J gene lost 8 bases, with 23 bases spanning the gap. The DNA of the CDR3 is TGTGCCAGCAGCGTGGGTAGCCCAATGGTTTTGTCCCATGAGCAGTTCTTC. Translating gives CASSVGSPMVLSHEQFF.

This rearrangement joins TRBV6-1 to TRBJ2-1, with 7 bases fitting TRBD2. The CDR3 covers 16 residues. Per the germline V gene, CDR1 is MNHNS and CDR2 is SASEGT. V trimming: 3 bases; J trimming: 6 bases; junction bases outside the gene matches: 11. The CDR3: CASSEEGGGSSNEQFF. For the CDR3, the DNA is TGTGCCAGCAGTGAGGAGGGCGGCGGGAGCAGCAATGAGCAGTTCTTC.

V usage is TRBV6-5 and J usage is TRBJ1-4; D uncertain. V was clipped by 8 bases and J by 8 bases, with 15 bases between them. The CDR3 extends over 13 amino acids. Germline V CDR1 and CDR2: MNHEY, SVGAGI. The CDR3 DNA reads as TGTGCCAGCGAACAGAATCTACGGGAAAAACTGTTTTTT. It encodes CASEQNLREKLFF.